What follows are 22 T cell receptor beta chains derived from one specimen sequenced in a study of tumour-infiltrating T cells in Burkitt lymphoma. Repertoires were generated with immunoSEQ multiplex PCR, while TCRdb's copy carries only in-frame clones and drops some. The sample yields under 800 clones, approximately 96% seen once. The sample taken for sequencing was tumor tissue. Source of these receptors: a human donor with Burkitt lymphoma.

V usage is TRBV6-1 and J usage is TRBJ1-1, with TRBD1 matching 8 bases. Per germline, CDR1 MNHNS and CDR2 SASEGT. The ends lost 4 bases at V and 1 base at J; junction bases unmatched: 5. This CDR3 has 15 residues. CDR3 DNA: TGTGCCAGCAGTGTAGACAGGGGAGGGAACACTGAAGCTTTCTTT. This encodes CASSVDRGGNTEAFF.

V and J are TRBV29-1 and TRBJ1-1; 7 positions match TRBD1. Trimming cost V 7 bases and J 4 bases; bases outside gene matches: 18. This CDR3 is 16 amino acids long. Germline V lookup: CDR1 SQVTM, CDR2 ANQGSEA. CDR3 protein: CSADERWIQGSTEAFF. CDR3 nucleotide sequence: TGCAGCGCTGACGAACGGTGGATACAGGGGTCCACTGAAGCTTTCTTT. The whole variable domain, remainder taken from reference TRBV29-1 and TRBJ1-1, is SAVISQKPSRDICQRGTSLTIQCQVDSQVTMMFWYRQQPGQSLTLIATANQGSEATYESGFVIDKFPISRPNLTFSTLTVSNMSPEDSSIYLCSADERWIQGSTEAFFGQGTRLTVV.

The rearrangement uses TRBV13 and TRBJ2-2; D assignment may be TRBD1 or TRBD2 (6 bases each). The germline gives CDR1 PRHDT, CDR2 FYEKMQ (reference sequence). The CDR3 spans 16 residues. V gave up 4 bases and J gave up 4 bases, with 16 bases separating them. CDR3 bases: TGTGCCAGCAGCTCTAGGGGGGTTCCGGGCACCGGGGAGCTGTTTTTT. This encodes CASSSRGVPGTGELFF.

The chain employs TRBV13 and TRBJ2-5; the match to TRBD2 covers 7 bases. The junction had 7 bases not matched to a gene; V was cut back by 2 bases and J by 7 bases. The CDR3 runs to 14 residues. Germline loops: CDR1 PRHDT, CDR2 FYEKMQ (reference sequence). CDR3: CASSLTAGVGTQYF. The CDR3 nucleotides read TGTGCCAGCAGCTTAACGGCGGGAGTCGGGACCCAGTACTTC.

The chain recombines TRBV5-8 with TRBJ2-5; D is perhaps TRBD1 or TRBD2 (5 bases each). Trimming removed 1 base at V and 5 bases at J, with 15 bases between. This CDR3 is built from 15 residues. CDR1 is SGHTS, CDR2 YDEGEE, per germline. Here the CDR3 DNA reads TGTGCCAGCAGCTTGACGGGGCGCATCGGGGAGACCCAGTACTTC. It is translated as CASSLTGRIGETQYF.

The chain carries TRBV27 and TRBJ2-7; no clear D. CDR3 length equals 15 residues. Per germline, CDR1 MNHEY and CDR2 SMNVEV (reference sequence). V shed 6 bases and J shed 5 bases, with 20 bases lying between them. The CDR3 reads CASRSGSLSGNEQYF. For the CDR3, the DNA is TGTGCCAGCAGGTCCGGGTCTCTCTCAGGCAACGAGCAGTACTTC.

V usage is TRBV7-9 and J usage is TRBJ2-1, with 7 nucleotides matching TRBD2. Germline CDR1 is SEHNR and CDR2 is FQNEAQ (reference sequence). V lost 8 bases to trimming and J lost 6 bases; unmatched junction nucleotides: 13. CDR3 length equals 15 residues. CDR3 nucleotides: TGTGCCAGCCGTTTCGAGCGGGGTGTTCGCAATGAGCAGTTCTTC. Its translation: CASRFERGVRNEQFF.

This chain connects TRBV7-2 to TRBJ1-2, with 7 bases identical to TRBD1. Germline V gene sequence: CDR1 SGHTA, CDR2 FQGNSA. The CDR3 is 12 residues long. The V gene end was trimmed by 4 bases and the J gene end by 8 bases; junction bases not matched to a gene: 4. The CDR3 DNA is TGTGCCAGCAGCTATAGGACAGGAGGCTACACCTTC. The encoded protein is CASSYRTGGYTF. Combining the CDR3 with reference TRBV7-2 and TRBJ1-2 gives the whole variable domain GAGVSQSPSNKVTEKGKDVELRCDPISGHTALYWYRQSLGQGLEFLIYFQGNSAPDKSGLPSDRFSAERTGGSVSTLTIQRTQQEDSAVYLCASSYRTGGYTFGSGTRLTVV.

The rearrangement joins TRBV10-2 to TRBJ2-5; D gene ambiguous. Trimming cost V 7 bases and J 5 bases, with 17 bases left between them. Germline loops: CDR1 WSHSY, CDR2 SAAADI. The CDR3 totals 14 residues. The CDR3: CASNLGGDGETQYF. The CDR3 DNA follows: TGCGCCAGCAATTTGGGCGGAGATGGGGAGACCCAGTACTTC.

The V and J genes are TRBV10-1 and TRBJ2-3, with TRBD2 matching 8 bases. Unmatched junction bases numbered 12, after V lost 5 bases and J lost 2 bases. The CDR3 sequence is 17 residues long. Germline lookup yields CDR1 WNHNN and CDR2 SYGVQD (reference sequence). The chain's CDR3 is CASSPPGAGANTDTQYF. The CDR3 DNA reads TGCGCCAGCAGTCCTCCCGGAGCGGGGGCCAACACAGATACGCAGTATTTT.

Details on this clone: A read error may account for a junction end that differs from germline. The chain joins TRBV2 to TRBJ1-2, with D uncertain. Germline values: CDR1 SNHLY, CDR2 FYNNEI. The CDR3 is 13 residues long. CDR3 region: CASSEGKPIGYIF. The CDR3 DNA sequence: TGTGCCAGCAGTGAAGGAAAACCCATTGGCTACATCTTC. The whole variable domain, remainder taken from reference TRBV2 and TRBJ1-2, is EPEVTQTPSHQVTQMGQEVILRCVPISNHLYFYWYRQILGQKVEFLVSFYNNEISEKSEIFDDQFSVERPDGSNFTLKIRSTKLEDSAMYFCASSEGKPIGYIFGSGTRLTVV.

The rearrangement joins TRBV7-8 to TRBJ1-1, with D unresolved. V gave up 2 bases and J gave up 1 base, with 17 bases separating them. Germline lookup yields CDR1 SGHVS and CDR2 FQNEAQ. This CDR3 spans 17 amino acids. Here the CDR3 DNA reads TGTGCCAGCAGCTTATCCGGCAGCCCCTCTAAGAACACTGAAGCTTTCTTT. Translated: CASSLSGSPSKNTEAFF.

V and J are TRBV5-6 and TRBJ1-3; perhaps TRBD1 as D (5 bases). Trimming pared 4 bases from V and 4 bases from J, leaving 9 bases between. Per the germline V gene, CDR1 is SGHDT and CDR2 is YYEEEE. The CDR3 is 13 amino acids. CDR3 region: CASSMGTGNTIYF. DNA of the CDR3: TGTGCCAGCAGCATGGGGACCGGAAACACCATATATTTT. Full variable domain (remainder filled in from reference TRBV5-6 and TRBJ1-3): DAGVTQSPTHLIKTRGQQVTLRCSPKSGHDTVSWYQQALGQGPQFIFQYYEEEERQRGNFPDRFSGHQFPNYSSELNVNALLLGDSALYLCASSMGTGNTIYFGEGSWLTVV.

J is TRBJ2-3 and V is TRBV6-1, with a tentative D call TRBD1 (5 bases). Trimming removed 0 bases at V and 8 bases at J, with 12 bases between. The CDR3 has 14 residues. CDR1 MNHNS and CDR2 SASEGT come from the germline V gene. The DNA of the CDR3 is TGTGCCAGCAGTGAAGCCCCAGGGCAAGGTACGCAGTATTTT. This codes for CASSEAPGQGTQYF.

The chain employs TRBV7-2 and TRBJ1-2; the D gene is possibly TRBD1 (5 bases). The V and J ends lost 4 bases and 2 bases respectively, with 11 bases between them. CDR3 length equals 14 residues. The germline gives CDR1 SGHTA, CDR2 FQGNSA. DNA for the CDR3: TGTGCCAGCAGCTCGACAGAGTCAAACTATGGCTACACCTTC. Protein sequence: CASSSTESNYGYTF. The whole variable domain, filled in from reference TRBV7-2 and TRBJ1-2, reads GAGVSQSPSNKVTEKGKDVELRCDPISGHTALYWYRQSLGQGLEFLIYFQGNSAPDKSGLPSDRFSAERTGGSVSTLTIQRTQQEDSAVYLCASSSTESNYGYTFGSGTRLTVV.

This chain joins TRBV19 and TRBJ2-2, with D hard to call. CDR3 length equals 15 residues. Trimming removed 5 bases at V and 6 bases at J, with 16 bases between. CDR1 is LNHDA, CDR2 SQIVND, per germline (reference sequence). The CDR3 loop reads CASSLDNAESGELFF. CDR3 coding DNA: TGTGCCAGTAGTCTGGATAATGCCGAGTCCGGGGAGCTGTTTTTT. Supplemented by reference TRBV19 and TRBJ2-2, the full variable domain reads DGGITQSPKYLFRKEGQNVTLSCEQNLNHDAMYWYRQDPGQGLRLIYYSQIVNDFQKGDIAEGYSVSREKKESFPLTVTSAQKNPTAFYLCASSLDNAESGELFFGEGSRLTVL.

The chain links TRBV6-6 to TRBJ2-6; D remains ambiguous. The CDR3 length is 14 residues. Trimming cost V 4 bases and J 2 bases, with 6 bases left between them. Germline loops: CDR1 MNHNY, CDR2 SVGAGI (reference sequence). The CDR3 coding sequence is TGTGCCAGCAGTTCGGGCCCTGGGGCCAACGTCCTGACTTTC. It translates to CASSSGPGANVLTF.

This chain links TRBV5-6 with TRBJ1-2, with 8 bases that match TRBD1. The germline V gene encodes CDR1 SGHDT and CDR2 YYEEEE. Trimming at V came to 4 bases and at J to 2 bases, leaving 10 bases not matched to a gene. The CDR3 extends over 16 amino acids. For the CDR3, the DNA is TGTGCCAGCAGCGGCGGACAGGGTAAGAGCAACTATGGCTACACCTTC. Amino acids: CASSGGQGKSNYGYTF. Drawing the rest from reference TRBV5-6 and TRBJ1-2, the complete variable domain is DAGVTQSPTHLIKTRGQQVTLRCSPKSGHDTVSWYQQALGQGPQFIFQYYEEEERQRGNFPDRFSGHQFPNYSSELNVNALLLGDSALYLCASSGGQGKSNYGYTFGSGTRLTVV.

The V gene is TRBV27, the J gene TRBJ2-4; the D is unclear. The CDR3 runs 16 residues. V lost 5 bases, J lost 0 bases, and 14 bases lay in between. Germline V lookup: CDR1 MNHEY, CDR2 SMNVEV (reference sequence). The CDR3 region is CASSPIGEGAKNIQYF. The CDR3 DNA sequence: TGTGCCAGCAGTCCAATTGGCGAAGGAGCCAAAAACATTCAGTACTTC.

This chain uses TRBV6-5 with TRBJ2-1, with TRBD1 matching 12 bases. CDR3 length equals 15 residues. Germline lookup yields CDR1 MNHEY and CDR2 SVGAGI. V gave up 7 bases and J gave up 8 bases; unmatched junction bases: 9. The CDR3 protein is CASISGTGGEDEQFF. CDR3 coding DNA: TGTGCCAGCATATCCGGGACAGGGGGCGAAGATGAGCAGTTCTTC.

Here the CDR3 reads CATEDTRRGYNEQFF. In DNA form, the CDR3 reads TGTGCCACAGAGGACACCCGGCGAGGATACAATGAGCAGTTCTTC. The rearrangement joins TRBV7-9 to TRBJ2-1, with D tentatively TRBD1 (5 bases). V lost 10 bases and J 4 bases, leaving 20 bases between the germline ends. CDR1 and CDR2 (germline): SEHNR, FQNEAQ (reference sequence). CDR3 length equals 15 residues.

The rearrangement joins TRBV6-5 to TRBJ1-1, with a possible D match to TRBD1 (5 bases). V was shortened by 2 bases and J by 0 bases, with 13 bases between the two germline ends. The germline V gene has CDR1 MNHEY and CDR2 SVGAGI. This CDR3 contains 16 residues. CDR3 coding DNA: TGTGCCAGCAGTTACGGGCAGGGCGGCATGAACACTGAAGCTTTCTTT. Protein product: CASSYGQGGMNTEAFF.